The 15 T cell receptor beta chains given below trace back to one sample, sequenced in a study of blood T cell repertoires in COVID-19. TCRdb's copy holds only in-frame clones and misses some; the assay was immunoSEQ multiplex PCR. The profile covers about 150,000 clones, with 80% to 90% appearing a single time and roughly 3% taken by the ten largest. The sequencing input was peripheral blood. Receptor source: a woman in her fifties or sixties with active COVID-19.

The chain carries TRBV6-6 and TRBJ2-7; 7 positions match TRBD1. CDR3 length equals 16 residues. V shed 6 bases and J 7 bases; nucleotides not matched to a gene: 18. Germline lookup yields CDR1 MNHNY and CDR2 SVGAGI (reference sequence). As DNA, the CDR3 is TGTGCCAGCAGAACAACCCTGACAGGGTGGCATTCGGAGCAGTACTTC. Its protein is CASRTTLTGWHSEQYF.

This clone was detected once. V usage is TRBV5-8 and J usage is TRBJ1-2; no clear D gene. The CDR3 loop spans 13 amino acids. From germline, CDR1 is SGHTS and CDR2 YDEGEE. The V and J ends lost 4 bases and 4 bases respectively, with 11 bases between them. The CDR3 region has the DNA TGTGCCAGCAGCGGCAGGCTGCCCTATGGCTACACCTTC. This gives the protein CASSGRLPYGYTF.

This sequence joins TRBV28 and TRBJ1-2; D ambiguous. V lost 7 bases, J lost 4 bases, and 16 bases lay in between. The germline CDR1 and CDR2 sequences are MDHEN and SYDVKM. The CDR3 extends over 14 amino acids. The CDR3 loop is CASMRIRAGYGYTF. The CDR3 coding sequence is TGTGCCAGCATGCGTATTAGGGCGGGCTATGGCTACACCTTC.

This sequence joins TRBV7-9 and TRBJ1-4, with a tentative D call TRBD1 (6 bases). Trimming took 1 base from V and 1 from J, leaving 10 bases between them. Germline V CDR1 and CDR2: SEHNR, FQNEAQ (reference sequence). The CDR3 totals 16 residues. The CDR3 DNA is TGTGCCAGCAGCTTAGGCTCAGGGGTAACTAATGAAAAACTGTTTTTT. Protein product: CASSLGSGVTNEKLFF. The whole variable domain, remainder taken from reference TRBV7-9 and TRBJ1-4, is DTGVSQNPRHKITKRGQNVTFRCDPISEHNRLYWYRQTLGQGPEFLTYFQNEAQLEKSRLLSDRFSAERPKGSFSTLEIQRTEQGDSAMYLCASSLGSGVTNEKLFFGSGTQLSVL.

This rearrangement joins TRBV1 to TRBJ1-4; the table's D call of TRBD1 was not tested on the DNA. TRBV1 has pseudogene status. The CDR3 loop spans 19 amino acids. In DNA, the CDR3 is TGCACCAGCAGCCACGGGGGGACAGGGTTTATTTGGGCTAATGAAAAACTGTTTTTT. The encoded protein is CTSSHGGTGFIWANEKLFF.

Only a few counts were recorded for this clone. This specimen includes other DNA sequences encoding the same CDR3. The rearrangement joins TRBV7-8 to TRBJ2-7, with D tentatively TRBD2 (6 bases). CDR3 length equals 14 residues. The germline V gene encodes CDR1 SGHVS and CDR2 FQNEAQ. V was pared by 0 bases and J by 2 bases, with 8 bases between. CDR3 sequence (DNA): TGTGCCAGCAGCTTAGCGGGAGGTCCCTACGAGCAGTACTTC. Protein sequence: CASSLAGGPYEQYF.

This sequence joins TRBV5-1 and TRBJ2-7; 8 positions match TRBD2. The CDR3 has 15 amino acids. CDR1 SGHRS and CDR2 YFSETQ come from the germline V gene. Unmatched junction bases numbered 6, after V lost 4 bases and J lost 0 bases. Here the CDR3 DNA reads TGCGCCAGCAGCCGGGGGGGAGGCCTCTCCTACGAGCAGTACTTC. Protein product: CASSRGGGLSYEQYF.

The V gene is TRBV5-1, the J gene TRBJ2-1; 8 positions match TRBD1. The CDR3 consists of 17 residues. Unmatched junction bases numbered 12, after V lost 0 bases and J lost 7 bases. The germline V gene encodes CDR1 SGHRS and CDR2 YFSETQ. The CDR3 sequence: CASSLGPRTGMGNEQFF. CDR3 nucleotides: TGCGCCAGCAGCTTGGGGCCCCGGACAGGGATGGGGAATGAGCAGTTCTTC.

This sequence joins TRBV6-5 and TRBJ2-2; 9 bases map to TRBD1. The trim removed 6 bases at V and 5 bases at J, leaving 7 bases unmatched. The CDR3 covers 15 residues. Germline loops: CDR1 MNHEY, CDR2 SVGAGI. CDR3 in amino acids: CASRPGQGRTGELFF. In DNA form, the CDR3 reads TGTGCCAGCAGACCCGGACAGGGGCGAACCGGGGAGCTGTTTTTT.

V usage is TRBV28 and J usage is TRBJ1-2; weak D call: TRBD1 (5 bases). The CDR3 is 14 amino acids. The V gene's germline CDR1 is MDHEN and CDR2 SYDVKM. V lost 5 bases and J lost 4, with 14 bases in between. This CDR3 is CASSATGGSYGYTF. The CDR3 DNA follows: TGTGCCAGCAGTGCGACCGGGGGATCCTATGGCTACACCTTC.

The chain joins TRBV7-2 to TRBJ2-7; 9 bases map to TRBD2. Germline trimming cut 1 base from V and 5 bases from J; bases unmatched to any gene: 6. There are 15 residues in the CDR3. Per germline, CDR1 SGHTA and CDR2 FQGNSA. CDR3 residues: CASSLGGLASDEQYF. CDR3 DNA sequence: TGTGCCAGCAGCTTAGGGGGACTAGCATCCGACGAGCAGTACTTC.

The chain employs TRBV28 and TRBJ2-7; TRBD1 might be the D (6 bases). This CDR3 has 17 amino acids. The V gene lost 3 bases and the J gene lost 3 bases, with 21 bases spanning the gap. Germline CDR1 reads MDHEN; CDR2 reads SYDVKM. The CDR3 DNA follows: TGTGCCAGCAGTTTTGACATTAACCCAGGGGTGTTCTACGAGCAGTACTTC. Protein product: CASSFDINPGVFYEQYF.

This clone was recorded only once. This chain joins TRBV2 and TRBJ2-1; 10 bases agree with TRBD2. The V gene end was trimmed by 4 bases and the J gene end by 5 bases; junction bases not matched to a gene: 11. The CDR3 has 17 residues. Germline-derived CDR1 and CDR2 are SNHLY and FYNNEI. CDR3 residues: CASSGFGTSGNNNEQFF. CDR3 nucleotides: TGTGCCAGCAGTGGATTTGGCACTAGCGGGAACAACAATGAGCAGTTCTTC.

This clone has more than one count but fewer than ten. V gene TRBV19 combines with J gene TRBJ1-5, with TRBD1 matching over 7 bases. The length of the CDR3 is 16 residues. From germline, CDR1 is LNHDA and CDR2 SQIVND (reference sequence). After removal of 7 bases from V and 0 bases from J, the junction contained 9 bases not matched to a gene. CDR3 DNA: TGTGCCAGTACTCCCAGGGGGTTGAATAGCAATCAGCCCCAGCATTTT. Translation: CASTPRGLNSNQPQHF.

This chain uses TRBV5-1 with TRBJ2-5; D not certain. Germline V gene data show CDR1 as SGHRS and CDR2 as YFSETQ. The CDR3 totals 13 residues. V lost 6 bases to trimming and J lost 1 base, with 10 bases between them. In DNA, the CDR3 is TGCGCCAGCACGCGGTCACCCCAAGAGACCCAGTACTTC. It encodes CASTRSPQETQYF.